The 3 T cell receptor beta chains in this list originate from one sample, sequenced in a study of OX40 agonist ivuxolimab in advanced cancers. The repertoire was sequenced with immunoSEQ multiplex PCR; TCRdb's copy has only in-frame clones and lacks some. The data contain roughly 33,000 clones, around three quarters of them singletons. Here the sequenced sample was CD4+ or CD8+ T cells sorted from blood, taken in a trial of the OX40 agonist ivuxolimab. These receptor sequences come from an adult with an advanced solid tumor such as melanoma, head and neck, liver or kidney cancer.

The gene calls are TRBV10-3 and TRBJ2-3; 13 bases match TRBD2. This CDR3 is built from 19 residues. The ends lost 4 bases at V and 2 bases at J; junction bases unmatched: 12. Per germline, CDR1 ENHRY and CDR2 SYGVKD. The CDR3 region is CAISAPLGTSGAYTDTQYF. CDR3 sequence (DNA): TGTGCCATCAGTGCCCCTTTGGGGACTAGCGGGGCCTACACAGATACGCAGTATTTT.

CDR3 in amino acids: CASTTLQETQYF. The DNA for the CDR3 is TGTGCCAGCACCACCTTGCAGGAGACCCAGTACTTC. The chain has TRBV18 and TRBJ2-5; D remains unclear. V lost 8 bases, J lost 5 bases, and 12 bases lay in between. This CDR3 is built from 12 residues. CDR1 and CDR2 from the germline V gene are KGHSH and LQKENI.

This chain connects TRBV6-1 to TRBJ2-3, with TRBD1 identical over 8 bases. V trimming: 1 base; J trimming: 3 bases; junction bases outside the gene matches: 6. CDR1 and CDR2 (germline): MNHNS, SASEGT. This CDR3 is built from 16 residues. The CDR3 is CASSEEWTGLTDTQYF. CDR3 DNA sequence: TGTGCCAGCAGTGAAGAGTGGACAGGGTTGACAGATACGCAGTATTTT.